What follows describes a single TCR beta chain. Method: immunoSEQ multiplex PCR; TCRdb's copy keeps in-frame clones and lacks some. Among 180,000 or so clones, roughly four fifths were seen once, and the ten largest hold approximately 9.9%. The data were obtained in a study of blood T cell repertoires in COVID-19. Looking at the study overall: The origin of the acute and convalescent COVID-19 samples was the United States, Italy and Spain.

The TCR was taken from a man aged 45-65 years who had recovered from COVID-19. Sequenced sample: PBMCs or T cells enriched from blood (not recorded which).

The CDR3 reads CASSSVGQRLYEQYF. The CDR3 DNA reads TGTGCCAGCAGCTCGGTGGGACAGAGGCTCTACGAGCAGTACTTC. V usage is TRBV7-2 and J usage is TRBJ2-7, with TRBD1 identical over 7 bases. The V gene's germline CDR1 is SGHTA and CDR2 FQGNSA. V trimming: 4 bases; J trimming: 3 bases; junction bases outside the gene matches: 9. This CDR3 has 15 amino acids.